Sequencing of this TCR beta chain was carried out in a study of immune heterogeneity within non-small cell lung tumors. General observations from the study: Largely, high-frequency T-cell receptor beta clonotypes differed from one individual patient to another. Identical dominant CDR3 beta clonotypes spanned tumor sites within a patient, beside site-unique high-frequency clones.

TCR beta CDR3 was amplified by multiplex PCR using 32 V and 13 J primers. TCRdb itself ran the multiplex PCR reads through MiXCR, one entry per CDR3 protein. Seen here are approximately 19,000 distinct CDR3 sequences, 25% to 35% observed once, and the top ten hold around 3.9%. Template material for each sample was roughly 600 ng of bulk tumor genomic DNA. In surgery, several biopsies were collected from each primary tumor at widely spaced sites. Enrolled patients presented with newly diagnosed, previously untreated non-small cell lung cancer and underwent curative surgery. Non-small cell lung cancer patients, newly diagnosed and having surgery with curative intent, served as donors. There are many counts of this clonotype. The antigen is unknown. This CDR3 region has 14 residues. The trim removed 5 bases at V and 5 bases at J, leaving 6 bases unmatched. Per germline, CDR1 SGHRS and CDR2 YFSETQ.

This sequence was found in a man between 40 and 49 years old with non-small cell lung cancer. This chain links TRBV5-1 with TRBJ2-3, with 9 bases aligning to TRBD2. Sequencing was performed on lung tumor tissue. CDR3 coding DNA: TGCGCCAGCAGGGCGGGAGGGCAAAGAGATACGCAGTATTTT. Translation: CASRAGGQRDTQYF.